Here is one T cell receptor beta chain with its context. This sample was taken from a study of T cell changes during pregnancy in multiple sclerosis. The length of the CDR3 is 13 residues. In germline, CDR1 is LNHDA, CDR2 SQIVND (reference sequence). Trimming left V 5 bases short and J 6 bases short, with 11 bases between. Data came from immunoSEQ multiplex PCR; TCRdb stores just in-frame clones and leaves some out. The table includes some 44,000 clones, about 85% detected once. The receptor was isolated from a female donor with multiple sclerosis, enrolled in a pregnancy study. The chain employs TRBV19 and TRBJ1-5, with TRBD1 as a possible D gene (5 bases). The sequencing used CD4+ T cells from peripheral blood mononuclear cells, collected in the second trimester of pregnancy. The CDR3 region is CASSSQGLQPQHF. Written as DNA, the CDR3 is TGTGCCAGTAGTTCCCAGGGACTTCAGCCCCAGCATTTT.